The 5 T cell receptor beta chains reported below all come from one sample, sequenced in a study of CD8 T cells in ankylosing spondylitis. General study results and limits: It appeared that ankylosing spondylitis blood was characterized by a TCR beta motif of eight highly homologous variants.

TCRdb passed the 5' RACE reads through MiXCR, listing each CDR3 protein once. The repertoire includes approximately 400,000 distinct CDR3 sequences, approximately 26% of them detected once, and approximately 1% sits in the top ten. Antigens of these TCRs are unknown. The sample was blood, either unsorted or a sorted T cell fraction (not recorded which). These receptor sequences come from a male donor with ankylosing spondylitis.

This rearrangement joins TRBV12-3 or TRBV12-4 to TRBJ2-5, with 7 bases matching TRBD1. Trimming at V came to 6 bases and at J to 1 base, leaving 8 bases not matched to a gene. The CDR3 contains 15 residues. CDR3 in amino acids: CASRAENRGQETQYF. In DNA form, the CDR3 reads TGTGCCAGCAGAGCAGAGAACAGGGGCCAAGAGACCCAGTACTTC.

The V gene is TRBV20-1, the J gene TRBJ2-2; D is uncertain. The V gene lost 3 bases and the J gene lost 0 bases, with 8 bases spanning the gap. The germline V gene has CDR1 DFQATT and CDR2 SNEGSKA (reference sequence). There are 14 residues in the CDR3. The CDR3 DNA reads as TGCAGTGCTAGGACTGTCGCGAACACCGGGGAGCTGTTTTTT. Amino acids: CSARTVANTGELFF.

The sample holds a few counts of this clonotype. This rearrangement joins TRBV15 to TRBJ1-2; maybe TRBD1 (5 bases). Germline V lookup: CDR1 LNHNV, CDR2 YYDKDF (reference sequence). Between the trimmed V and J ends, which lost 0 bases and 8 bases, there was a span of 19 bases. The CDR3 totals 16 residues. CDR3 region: CATSRDMGHSGKGYTF. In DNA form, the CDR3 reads TGTGCCACCAGCAGAGATATGGGGCATAGCGGAAAGGGCTACACCTTC.

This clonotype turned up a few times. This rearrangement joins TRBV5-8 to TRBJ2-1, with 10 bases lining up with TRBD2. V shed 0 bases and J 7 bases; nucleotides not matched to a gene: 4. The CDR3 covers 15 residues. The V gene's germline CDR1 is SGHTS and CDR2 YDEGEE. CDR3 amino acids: CASSLDLAGANEQFF. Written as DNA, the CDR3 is TGTGCCAGCAGCTTGGATCTAGCGGGAGCTAATGAGCAGTTCTTC.

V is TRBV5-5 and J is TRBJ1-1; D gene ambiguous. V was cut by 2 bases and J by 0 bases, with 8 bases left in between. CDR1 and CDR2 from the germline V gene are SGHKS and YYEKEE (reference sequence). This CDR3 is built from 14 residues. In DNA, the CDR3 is TGTGCCAGCAGCTTTAGGTTTTTGAACACTGAAGCTTTCTTT. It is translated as CASSFRFLNTEAFF.